This T cell receptor (beta chain) was documented in a study of cytomegalovirus exposure and HLA in healthy donors. Primers included in the PCR were 60 Vbeta and 13 Jbeta primers. Profiled with immunoSEQ multiplex PCR; TCRdb holds only in-frame clones, not every one. The profile shows about 200,000 clones, roughly 68% of them singletons. Study conclusions and caveats: Certain indistinguishable V segments, among them TRBV6-2 and TRBV6-3, were excluded.

To note about this clone: As yet, its antigen is unknown.

Germline V lookup: CDR1 MNHEY, CDR2 SVGAGI. The V end lost 4 bases, the J end lost 3 bases, and 6 bases lay between the germline ends. This CDR3 spans 12 amino acids. Sample: PBMCs. V gene TRBV6-5 combines with J gene TRBJ1-1; TRBD1 might be the D (5 bases). This TCR derives from a man aged 40-55 years in good health and CMV-seropositive. The CDR3 nucleotides are TGTGCCAGCAGTTCGGGGGACACTGAAGCTTTCTTT. It yields the protein CASSSGDTEAFF.